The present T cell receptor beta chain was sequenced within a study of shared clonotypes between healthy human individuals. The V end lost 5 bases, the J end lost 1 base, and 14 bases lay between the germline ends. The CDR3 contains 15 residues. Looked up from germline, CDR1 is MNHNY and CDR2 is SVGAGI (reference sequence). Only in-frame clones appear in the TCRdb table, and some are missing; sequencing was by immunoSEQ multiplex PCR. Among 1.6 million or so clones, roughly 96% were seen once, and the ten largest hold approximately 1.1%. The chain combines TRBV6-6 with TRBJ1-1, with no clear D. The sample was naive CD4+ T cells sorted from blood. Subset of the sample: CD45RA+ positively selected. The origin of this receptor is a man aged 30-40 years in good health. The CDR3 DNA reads TGTGCCAGCAGTATACTCCCGACGGGGAACACTGAAGCTTTCTTT. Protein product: CASSILPTGNTEAFF.